A selection of T cell receptor beta chains follows, all from one sample in a study of cytomegalovirus exposure and HLA in healthy donors. Clones were sequenced by immunoSEQ multiplex PCR, and TCRdb holds only the in-frame ones, with some missing. In the table there are around 200,000 clones, over 70% of which are singletons. Input material: PBMCs. The receptor source for this set is a man between 45 and 60 years old in good health and CMV-seronegative. The CDR3 runs from the conserved cysteine through the conserved F or W. Fields, in order: V gene, D gene, J gene, clone size, CDR3 DNA, CDR3 protein. The D gene is left open where the match is weak. Expanded clones are given a class, and other clones once, few, many or no size at all.

v_call: TRBV7-9
d_call: TRBD1
j_call: TRBJ2-7
clone_size: few
cdr3_nt: TGTGCCAGCAGAGGGACAGGGGGATCCTACGAGCAGTACTTC
cdr3_aa: CASRGTGGSYEQYF

v_call: TRBV6-1
d_call: TRBD1
j_call: TRBJ2-7
clone_size: few
cdr3_nt: TGTGCCAGCAGTGAGGGACAGGGGAGTGCCTACGAGCAGTACTTC
cdr3_aa: CASSEGQGSAYEQYF

v_call: TRBV29-1
d_call: TRBD1
j_call: TRBJ2-3
clone_size: NA
cdr3_nt: TGCAGCGTTGGTTCGGGACAGAGCACAGATACGCAGTATTTT
cdr3_aa: CSVGSGQSTDTQYF

v_call: TRBV4-1
d_call: NA
j_call: TRBJ1-5
clone_size: NA
cdr3_nt: TGCGCCAGCAGCCAAGTCAGTGTTCAGCCCCAGCATTTT
cdr3_aa: CASSQVSVQPQHF

v_call: TRBV13
d_call: NA
j_call: TRBJ2-1
clone_size: NA
cdr3_nt: TGTGCCAGCAGCGCGGGGGCTGGCTCCTACAATGAGCAGTTCTTC
cdr3_aa: CASSAGAGSYNEQFF

v_call: TRBV30
d_call: NA
j_call: TRBJ1-6
clone_size: few
cdr3_nt: TGTGCCTGGAGTCCCCCTAGGGGCAGGAATTCACCCCTCCACTTT
cdr3_aa: CAWSPPRGRNSPLHF

v_call: TRBV11-2
d_call: NA
j_call: TRBJ1-1
clone_size: NA
cdr3_nt: TGTGCCAGCAGCGCTACCGGGACTGTCGCTTTCTTT
cdr3_aa: CASSATGTVAFF

v_call: TRBV7-9
d_call: NA
j_call: TRBJ2-2
clone_size: NA
cdr3_nt: TGTGCCAGCAGCTTCGGTATGACCGGGGAGCTGTTTTTT
cdr3_aa: CASSFGMTGELFF

v_call: TRBV2
d_call: NA
j_call: TRBJ1-5
clone_size: once
cdr3_nt: TGTGCCAGCAGTGAAGAGACAGGAGGCAATCAGCCCCAGCATTTT
cdr3_aa: CASSEETGGNQPQHF

v_call: TRBV12-2
d_call: NA
j_call: TRBJ1-4
clone_size: NA
cdr3_nt: TGTGCAAGTCGCTTAGCTCGCCTCCAGGGTGAAAAACTGTTTTTT
cdr3_aa: CASRLARLQGEKLFF

v_call: TRBV6-5
d_call: NA
j_call: TRBJ2-7
clone_size: NA
cdr3_nt: TGTGCCAGCAGTGAAGGGGATCGCGGGTACTTC
cdr3_aa: CASSEGDRGYF

v_call: TRBV27
d_call: TRBD1
j_call: TRBJ1-2
clone_size: NA
cdr3_nt: TGTGCCAGCAGTAAAACCACAGGGGGCTTTAACTATGGCTACACCTTC
cdr3_aa: CASSKTTGGFNYGYTF

v_call: TRBV27
d_call: TRBD1
j_call: TRBJ1-6
clone_size: NA
cdr3_nt: TGTGCCAGCGGACGGACAGGGGACAATTCACCCCTCCACTTT
cdr3_aa: CASGRTGDNSPLHF

v_call: TRBV2
d_call: NA
j_call: TRBJ2-7
clone_size: NA
cdr3_nt: TGTGCCAGCATTTCATCCCCCAGGCAGGGTGCCTACGAGCAGTACTTC
cdr3_aa: CASISSPRQGAYEQYF

v_call: TRBV4-3
d_call: NA
j_call: TRBJ1-3
clone_size: once
cdr3_nt: TGCGCCAGCAGCCCAGGGCCTGGAAACACCATATATTTT
cdr3_aa: CASSPGPGNTIYF

v_call: TRBV10-3
d_call: NA
j_call: TRBJ1-3
clone_size: NA
cdr3_nt: TGTGCCATCAGTGAGTCGAATATGGTAGCAGACGAATATTTT
cdr3_aa: CAISESNMVADEYF

v_call: TRBV10-3
d_call: NA
j_call: TRBJ1-4
clone_size: NA
cdr3_nt: TGTGCCATCGGGGCCGGCGAAAAACTGTTTTTT
cdr3_aa: CAIGAGEKLFF

v_call: TRBV19
d_call: NA
j_call: TRBJ1-5
clone_size: NA
cdr3_nt: TGTGCCAGTAGTATCTCCAGACTGCATGGCAATCAGCCCCAGCATTTT
cdr3_aa: CASSISRLHGNQPQHF

v_call: TRBV4-3
d_call: NA
j_call: TRBJ2-3
clone_size: NA
cdr3_nt: TGCGCCAGCAGCCAAGATCGTCAGCGACGGCAGTATTTT
cdr3_aa: CASSQDRQRRQYF

v_call: TRBV18
d_call: NA
j_call: TRBJ1-4
clone_size: NA
cdr3_nt: TGTGCCAGCTCACCACTCCGTGATGAAAAACTGTTTTTT
cdr3_aa: CASSPLRDEKLFF

v_call: TRBV9
d_call: NA
j_call: TRBJ1-1
clone_size: few
cdr3_nt: TGTGCCAGCAGCGTAGCTACGAGAACTGAAGCTTTCTTT
cdr3_aa: CASSVATRTEAFF

v_call: TRBV27
d_call: NA
j_call: TRBJ1-4
clone_size: NA
cdr3_nt: TGTGCCAGCAGCGGGAGGGCAACTAATGAAAAACTGTTTTTT
cdr3_aa: CASSGRATNEKLFF

v_call: TRBV4-3
d_call: NA
j_call: TRBJ2-7
clone_size: NA
cdr3_nt: TGCGCCAGCAGCCAAGATGTGGCCTCCTACGAGCAGTACTTC
cdr3_aa: CASSQDVASYEQYF

v_call: TRBV6-5
d_call: NA
j_call: TRBJ1-1
clone_size: NA
cdr3_nt: TGTGCCAGCAGACCCCCCTTGGACAGCAAACAAGCTTTCTTT
cdr3_aa: CASRPPLDSKQAFF

v_call: TRBV18
d_call: NA
j_call: TRBJ1-6
clone_size: NA
cdr3_nt: TGTGCCAGCTCACCCGACTGGGATTCACCCCTCCACTTT
cdr3_aa: CASSPDWDSPLHF

v_call: TRBV7-8
d_call: NA
j_call: TRBJ1-5
clone_size: once
cdr3_nt: TGTGCCAGCAGCTTAGAGGGAATAGGGGTATCACAGCCCCAGCATTTT
cdr3_aa: CASSLEGIGVSQPQHF

v_call: TRBV11-3
d_call: NA
j_call: TRBJ1-1
clone_size: few
cdr3_nt: TGTGCCAGCAGCCCTGGTGACATGAACACTGAAGCTTTCTTT
cdr3_aa: CASSPGDMNTEAFF

v_call: TRBV5-6
d_call: TRBD1
j_call: TRBJ1-2
clone_size: NA
cdr3_nt: TGTGCCAGCAGCTTAAACAGGGGCCCCTATGGCTACACCTTC
cdr3_aa: CASSLNRGPYGYTF

v_call: TRBV15
d_call: TRBD1
j_call: TRBJ2-7
clone_size: NA
cdr3_nt: TGTGCCACCAGCCTAAACAGGGGCTACGAGCAGTACTTC
cdr3_aa: CATSLNRGYEQYF

v_call: TRBV7-8
d_call: NA
j_call: TRBJ1-5
clone_size: NA
cdr3_nt: TGTGCCAGCAGCTTATACGGTAGCAATCAGCCCCAGCATTTT
cdr3_aa: CASSLYGSNQPQHF

v_call: TRBV27
d_call: NA
j_call: TRBJ2-6
clone_size: NA
cdr3_nt: TGTGCCAGCAGTTTTCAGGCCGAGAGCTCTGGGGCCAACGTCCTGACTTTC
cdr3_aa: CASSFQAESSGANVLTF

v_call: TRBV5-6
d_call: NA
j_call: TRBJ1-5
clone_size: NA
cdr3_nt: TGTGCCAGCAGCTATGGGGGCATACCGCCCCAGCATTTT
cdr3_aa: CASSYGGIPPQHF

v_call: TRBV7-3
d_call: NA
j_call: TRBJ2-1
clone_size: NA
cdr3_nt: TGTGCCAGCAGCTTCGGACTGGCAAATGAGCAGTTCTTC
cdr3_aa: CASSFGLANEQFF

v_call: TRBV28
d_call: TRBD2
j_call: TRBJ2-2
clone_size: few
cdr3_nt: TGTGCCAGCACTAGCGGGGGAAAGTACCGGGAGCTGTTTTTT
cdr3_aa: CASTSGGKYRELFF

v_call: TRBV20-1
d_call: NA
j_call: TRBJ2-5
clone_size: NA
cdr3_nt: TGCAGTGTAAGCGTGAGGGAGACCCAGTACTTC
cdr3_aa: CSVSVRETQYF

v_call: TRBV27
d_call: NA
j_call: TRBJ1-5
clone_size: NA
cdr3_nt: TGTGCCAGCAGCCCTCGGCGGGAACACAATCAGCCCCAGCATTTT
cdr3_aa: CASSPRREHNQPQHF

v_call: TRBV6-6
d_call: NA
j_call: TRBJ2-7
clone_size: NA
cdr3_nt: TGTGCCAGCAGTCCAGACGGAGACAGACCCTACGAGCAGTACTTC
cdr3_aa: CASSPDGDRPYEQYF

v_call: TRBV29-1
d_call: TRBD1
j_call: TRBJ1-1
clone_size: NA
cdr3_nt: TGCAGCGTTTTGGGGACAGGGGACGTGGCCACTGAAGCTTTCTTT
cdr3_aa: CSVLGTGDVATEAFF

v_call: TRBV7-2
d_call: NA
j_call: TRBJ1-2
clone_size: NA
cdr3_nt: TGTGCCAGCAGCTTAGGGGTCTTTCGAGGTGGCTACACCTTC
cdr3_aa: CASSLGVFRGGYTF

v_call: TRBV6-5
d_call: NA
j_call: TRBJ1-1
clone_size: NA
cdr3_nt: TGTGCCAGCAGTTACTCGATCTCGGGTTCAGCTTTCTTT
cdr3_aa: CASSYSISGSAFF

v_call: TRBV23-1
d_call: TRBD2
j_call: TRBJ2-2
clone_size: NA
cdr3_nt: TGCGCCAGCAGTCAGCGGGGGGGCCGCACCGGGGAGCTGTTTTTT
cdr3_aa: CASSQRGGRTGELFF

v_call: TRBV2
d_call: TRBD1
j_call: TRBJ2-5
clone_size: NA
cdr3_nt: TGTGCCAGTGAGCGGGACAGGGAAAGTGGGACCCAGTACTTC
cdr3_aa: CASERDRESGTQYF

v_call: TRBV11-2
d_call: NA
j_call: TRBJ2-7
clone_size: NA
cdr3_nt: TGTGCCAGCAGCTTAAGGGGGACCTACGAGCAGTACTTC
cdr3_aa: CASSLRGTYEQYF

v_call: TRBV5-6
d_call: NA
j_call: TRBJ2-5
clone_size: NA
cdr3_nt: TGTGCCAGCAGCCGGGACACGAACCGGCAAGAGACCCAGTACTTC
cdr3_aa: CASSRDTNRQETQYF

v_call: TRBV11-2
d_call: NA
j_call: TRBJ2-7
clone_size: NA
cdr3_nt: TGTGCCAGCAGCTTAAGGCAGGCGTACGAGCAGTACTTC
cdr3_aa: CASSLRQAYEQYF

v_call: TRBV10-3
d_call: NA
j_call: TRBJ2-3
clone_size: NA
cdr3_nt: TGTGCCACTGAAGAGGGCACAGATACGCAGTATTTT
cdr3_aa: CATEEGTDTQYF

v_call: TRBV30
d_call: NA
j_call: TRBJ1-4
clone_size: NA
cdr3_nt: TGTGCCTGGAATGCCCGCGTGGCTAATGAAAAACTGTTTTTT
cdr3_aa: CAWNARVANEKLFF

v_call: TRBV19
d_call: NA
j_call: TRBJ2-7
clone_size: NA
cdr3_nt: TGTGCCAGTAGTCTTACAGTCGGACAGTTCTACGAGCAGTACTTC
cdr3_aa: CASSLTVGQFYEQYF

v_call: TRBV7-9
d_call: TRBD1
j_call: TRBJ1-5
clone_size: NA
cdr3_nt: TGTTCCAGCAGCTCGACAGGGGGGAATCGGCCCCAGCATTTT
cdr3_aa: CSSSSTGGNRPQHF

v_call: TRBV19
d_call: NA
j_call: TRBJ1-2
clone_size: NA
cdr3_nt: TGTGCCAGTAGTAAGAGGGGGACATCGAACTATGGCTACACCTTC
cdr3_aa: CASSKRGTSNYGYTF